The source of this T cell receptor beta chain is a study of blood T cell repertoires in COVID-19. Study as a whole: The United States, Italy and Spain were the sources of the acute and convalescent COVID-19 samples. PBMCs, B-cell-depleted T cells, or T cells were the source of the cDNA or gDNA that made up the material.

This CDR3 has 14 residues. V lost 6 bases, J lost 3 bases, and 15 bases lay in between. CDR1 and CDR2 (germline): LNHDA, SQIVND (reference sequence). In the original processing: Amplification from reference gene primers served as the basis for estimated nucleated cell counts. The repertoire was sequenced with immunoSEQ multiplex PCR; TCRdb's copy has only in-frame clones and lacks some. V and J calls and clone size follow that table, whereas D and trimming were derived from the DNA. The repertoire holds approximately 100,000 clones, approximately 86% seen once, with around a tenth in the top ten. This chain links TRBV19 with TRBJ2-7, with D possibly matching TRBD2 (6 bases). The sample taken for sequencing was peripheral blood. The receptor was isolated from a man aged 45-65 years with acute or convalescent COVID-19. CDR3 bases: TGTGCCAGTAGGGGTTGGGAGGATGGCTACGAGCAGTACTTC. It yields the protein CASRGWEDGYEQYF.